Following are 31 T cell receptor beta chains from one sample sequenced in a study of cytotoxic CD8 clonotypes in ibrutinib-treated CLL. The data were produced by immunoSEQ multiplex PCR, yet TCRdb's version contains in-frame clones alone and is incomplete. The sample has under 200,000 clones, approximately 80% seen once. This sample comprised PBMCs, obtained after 12 months of ibrutinib treatment. These TCRs come from a human donor with chronic lymphocytic leukemia.

Comment on this clone: The sample has other DNA sequences that encode this CDR3 too. V usage is TRBV7-2 and J usage is TRBJ1-5, with TRBD1 matching 7 bases. The germline V gene encodes CDR1 SGHTA and CDR2 FQGNSA. The CDR3 sequence is 14 residues long. J was trimmed by 4 bases and V by 2 bases; bases with no gene match: 2. For the CDR3, the DNA is TGTGCCAGCAGCTTACAGGGGGGTAATCAGCCCCAGCATTTT. As protein: CASSLQGGNQPQHF.

This chain connects TRBV19 to TRBJ2-1, with D perhaps TRBD2 (5 bases). Germline V CDR1 and CDR2: LNHDA, SQIVND (reference sequence). V was clipped by 2 bases and J by 7 bases, with 18 bases between them. This CDR3 region has 16 residues. The CDR3 spells CASSISEGRALNEQFF. The CDR3 nucleotides are TGTGCCAGTAGTATATCTGAGGGTAGGGCATTGAATGAGCAGTTCTTC. Looking up the rest from reference TRBV19 and TRBJ2-1 gives the full variable domain: DGGITQSPKYLFRKEGQNVTLSCEQNLNHDAMYWYRQDPGQGLRLIYYSQIVNDFQKGDIAEGYSVSREKKESFPLTVTSAQKNPTAFYLCASSISEGRALNEQFFGPGTRLTVL.

The J gene is TRBJ1-5, the V gene TRBV28, with D possibly being TRBD1 (5 bases). Per germline, CDR1 MDHEN and CDR2 SYDVKM. The CDR3 covers 13 residues. Trimming shortened V by 8 bases and J by 5 bases, and 13 bases separated the two germline ends. This CDR3 is CASGETVDQPQHF. The CDR3 DNA reads as TGTGCCAGCGGTGAGACAGTCGATCAGCCCCAGCATTTT.

The rearrangement links TRBV7-3 to TRBJ1-1; D unclear. CDR1 and CDR2 from the germline V gene are SGHTA and FQGTGA. The CDR3 runs 14 residues. Trimming removed 6 bases from V and 1 base from J, with 12 bases in between. The CDR3 nucleotides are TGTGCCAGCAGGTACCCGGGAGCGAACACTGAAGCTTTCTTT. Its translation: CASRYPGANTEAFF.

This rearrangement joins TRBV18 to TRBJ2-1; 7 bases are a match to TRBD1. J was trimmed by 10 bases and V by 5 bases; bases with no gene match: 11. Germline V lookup: CDR1 KGHSH, CDR2 LQKENI. This CDR3 has 14 amino acids. The CDR3 nucleotides are TGTGCCAGCTCAGCAGGAACTGACAGGGCAGAGCAGTTCTTC. Translation: CASSAGTDRAEQFF.

The chain is built from TRBV5-6 and TRBJ2-3; the D gene is possibly TRBD2 (5 bases). The ends were cut back, 4 bases at V and 0 bases at J, with 12 bases in the middle. This CDR3 comprises 15 residues. Germline lookup yields CDR1 SGHDT and CDR2 YYEEEE. CDR3 residues: CASSRSGYSTDTQYF. In nucleotides, the CDR3 is TGTGCCAGCAGCCGCAGCGGTTATAGCACAGATACGCAGTATTTT.

This chain links TRBV28 with TRBJ1-2; D may be TRBD1 (6 bases). Germline V gene sequence: CDR1 MDHEN, CDR2 SYDVKM. V was trimmed by 3 bases and J by 6 bases, leaving 17 bases between them. This CDR3 has 15 residues. CDR3 DNA: TGTGCCAGCAGTTTCACTACAGGGTCGAGGAATGGCTACACCTTC. Translation: CASSFTTGSRNGYTF.

This chain joins TRBV5-1 and TRBJ2-2, with 8 bases lining up with TRBD1. The V segment lost 7 bases and the J segment 6 bases; nucleotides outside the gene matches: 5. The CDR3 loop spans 13 amino acids. CDR1 is SGHRS and CDR2 is YFSETQ in the germline V gene. CDR3: CASADRVAGELFF. CDR3 DNA: TGCGCCAGCGCGGACAGGGTTGCCGGGGAGCTGTTTTTT. The full variable domain, its missing parts supplied by reference TRBV5-1 and TRBJ2-2, is KAGVTQTPRYLIKTRGQQVTLSCSPISGHRSVSWYQQTPGQGLQFLFEYFSETQRNKGNFPGRFSGRQFSNSRSEMNVSTLELGDSALYLCASADRVAGELFFGEGSRLTVL.

This chain uses TRBV11-2 with TRBJ1-1; D might be TRBD1 (5 bases). The germline V and J ends were trimmed by 3 bases and 11 bases, with 10 bases remaining between them. The length of the CDR3 is 11 residues. Germline CDR1 SGHAT, CDR2 FQNNGV. As DNA, the CDR3 is TGTGCCAGCAGCTTTCAGGGATCGGCTTTCTTT. Translation gives CASSFQGSAFF.

V is TRBV5-1 and J is TRBJ2-7, with TRBD1 matching over 7 bases. The CDR3 is made up of 15 amino acids. From germline, CDR1 is SGHRS and CDR2 YFSETQ. Losses at the gene ends were 4 bases for V and 1 base for J; bases not matched to a gene: 8. The CDR3 coding sequence is TGCGCCAGCAGCGCCGGGACAGCGAGTTCCTACGAGCAGTACTTC. Translating gives CASSAGTASSYEQYF. The complete variable domain, with remaining parts taken from reference TRBV5-1 and TRBJ2-7, reads KAGVTQTPRYLIKTRGQQVTLSCSPISGHRSVSWYQQTPGQGLQFLFEYFSETQRNKGNFPGRFSGRQFSNSRSEMNVSTLELGDSALYLCASSAGTASSYEQYFGPGTRLTVT.

The chain joins TRBV7-9 to TRBJ2-5; weak D call: TRBD2 (5 bases). Per the germline V gene, CDR1 is SEHNR and CDR2 is FQNEAQ (reference sequence). This CDR3 has 14 amino acids. V gave up 5 bases and J gave up 3 bases, with 13 bases separating them. Here the CDR3 DNA reads TGTGCCAGCAGCCCCCCCTGGGGAGAAGAGACCCAGTACTTC. It yields the protein CASSPPWGEETQYF.

This chain uses TRBV11-2 with TRBJ2-3, with TRBD2 identical over 9 bases. V shed 3 bases and J 5 bases; nucleotides not matched to a gene: 3. Looked up from germline, CDR1 is SGHAT and CDR2 is FQNNGV. This CDR3 contains 14 residues. DNA of the CDR3: TGTGCCAGCAGCTTGGGACTAGCTAGAGATACGCAGTATTTT. Translated, it gives CASSLGLARDTQYF. Supplemented by reference TRBV11-2 and TRBJ2-3, the full variable domain reads EAGVAQSPRYKIIEKRQSVAFWCNPISGHATLYWYQQILGQGPKLLIQFQNNGVVDDSQLPKDRFSAERLKGVDSTLKIQPAKLEDSAVYLCASSLGLARDTQYFGPGTRLTVL.

This clone appeared a few times. This rearrangement joins TRBV7-2 to TRBJ2-2; 9 nucleotides match TRBD1. Germline V lookup: CDR1 SGHTA, CDR2 FQGNSA. The CDR3 totals 17 residues. V dropped 6 bases and J dropped 1; count of bases not matched to a gene: 9. The CDR3 bases are TGTGCCAGCAGAAGATCCCCGGGACAGGGGAACACCGGGGAGCTGTTTTTT. Translated, it gives CASRRSPGQGNTGELFF.

This clone has only a few counts. The chain combines TRBV18 with TRBJ2-1; no reliable D call. Germline loops: CDR1 KGHSH, CDR2 LQKENI. The CDR3 has 16 amino acids. V shed 2 bases and J shed 8 bases, with 19 bases lying between them. In DNA, the CDR3 is TGTGCCAGCTCACCAGGGCAGGCAAAGCCCTTCGATGAGCAGTTCTTC. The encoded protein is CASSPGQAKPFDEQFF.

The rearrangement uses TRBV5-6 and TRBJ2-3; the D gene is possibly TRBD1 (5 bases). Between the trimmed V and J ends, which lost 5 bases and 0 bases, there was a span of 13 bases. CDR3 length: 15 amino acids. Germline CDR1 SGHDT, CDR2 YYEEEE. CDR3 amino acids: CASRRTPKSTDTQYF. The CDR3 DNA reads as TGTGCCAGCAGGAGGACACCGAAAAGCACAGATACGCAGTATTTT.

This clone showed up just a few times. The chain has TRBV6-1 and TRBJ1-1, with a weak D call TRBD1 (6 bases). The CDR3 has 15 residues. CDR1 is MNHNS, CDR2 SASEGT, per germline. Between the trimmed V and J ends, which lost 6 bases and 3 bases, there was a span of 17 bases. The CDR3 region is CASRDSKGWDTEAFF. In nucleotides, the CDR3 is TGTGCCAGCAGGGACAGTAAAGGGTGGGACACTGAAGCTTTCTTT.

The chain recombines TRBV9 with TRBJ2-1; tentative D call: TRBD2 (6 bases). Germline V lookup: CDR1 SGDLS, CDR2 YYNGEE. Deletions cut 0 bases from V and 5 bases from J, with 15 bases between. The CDR3 sequence is 16 residues long. The CDR3 sequence is CASSVAILARDNEQFF. In DNA form, the CDR3 reads TGTGCCAGCAGCGTAGCAATACTAGCTCGCGACAATGAGCAGTTCTTC.

J is TRBJ2-2 and V is TRBV4-3, with 8 bases lining up with TRBD2. The CDR3 is 16 amino acids. V lost 4 bases to trimming and J lost 5 bases; unmatched junction nucleotides: 9. From germline, CDR1 is LGHNA and CDR2 YSLEER. CDR3 nucleotide sequence: TGCGCCAGCAGCCGGGGCGGGGGGCTAGAAACCGGGGAGCTGTTTTTT. Translation: CASSRGGGLETGELFF.

The rearrangement uses TRBV5-8 and TRBJ2-7, with D possibly being TRBD1 (5 bases). Per the germline V gene, CDR1 is SGHTS and CDR2 is YDEGEE. V gave up 2 bases and J gave up 3 bases, with 18 bases separating them. The CDR3 loop spans 16 amino acids. The CDR3 bases are TGTGCCAGCAGCTTACCCGAGATGACAGACAGCTACGAGCAGTACTTC. Its translation: CASSLPEMTDSYEQYF. Using reference TRBV5-8 and TRBJ2-7 for the parts outside the CDR3, the full variable domain is EAGVTQSPTHLIKTRGQQATLRCSPISGHTSVYWYQQALGLGLQFLLWYDEGEERNRGNFPPRFSGRQFPNYSSELNVNALELEDSALYLCASSLPEMTDSYEQYFGPGTRLTVT.

This clone was recorded a few times. V gene TRBV5-6 combines with J gene TRBJ1-5; D call uncertain. The CDR3 runs 10 residues. Germline values: CDR1 SGHDT, CDR2 YYEEEE. Trimming pared 6 bases from V and 11 bases from J, leaving 9 bases between. CDR3 sequence (DNA): TGTGCCAGCACGCCCTCGGCCCAGCATTTT. It translates to CASTPSAQHF.

This clone was detected a few times. The V and J genes are TRBV7-3 and TRBJ2-2; TRBD1 is a possible D gene (6 bases). V was cut by 4 bases and J by 4 bases, with 13 bases left in between. Germline V gene sequence: CDR1 SGHTA, CDR2 FQGTGA. The CDR3 is 15 residues long. CDR3 DNA sequence: TGTGCCAGCAGCTCACCCGGACAGCCCACCGGGGAGCTGTTTTTT. It translates to CASSSPGQPTGELFF.

The chain uses TRBV7-2 and TRBJ2-3, with 8 bases lining up with TRBD2. This CDR3 is built from 13 residues. V dropped 5 bases and J dropped 5; count of bases not matched to a gene: 3. Germline CDR1 is SGHTA and CDR2 is FQGNSA. CDR3 amino acids: CASSPRGGDTQYF. The CDR3 DNA follows: TGTGCCAGCAGCCCCCGGGGGGGAGATACGCAGTATTTT.

This clone was seen just once. The chain recombines TRBV4-1 with TRBJ2-7; tentatively, D is TRBD1 (5 bases). The CDR3 length is 13 residues. V was pared by 1 base and J by 4 bases, with 8 bases between. Per germline, CDR1 MGHRA and CDR2 YSYEKL. The CDR3 coding sequence is TGCGCCAGCAGCCAAGTCCAGGGTTACGAGCAGTACTTC. As protein: CASSQVQGYEQYF.

The chain is built from TRBV6-5 and TRBJ2-7; the D gene is possibly TRBD2 (5 bases). There are 16 residues in the CDR3. Germline CDR1 and CDR2: MNHEY and SVGAGI. Trimming took 0 bases from V and 4 from J, leaving 16 bases between them. The CDR3 region has the DNA TGTGCCAGCAGTTACTCGAGTACTAGTAGAGGATACGAGCAGTACTTC. Its protein product is CASSYSSTSRGYEQYF.

This sequence joins TRBV5-1 and TRBJ2-2, with TRBD1 matching over 9 bases. This CDR3 has 15 amino acids. The germline CDR1 and CDR2 sequences are SGHRS and YFSETQ. Losses at the gene ends were 5 bases for V and 6 bases for J; bases not matched to a gene: 8. Here the CDR3 reads CASSLGDREAGELFF. The CDR3 region has the DNA TGCGCCAGCAGTCTTGGGGACAGGGAGGCCGGGGAGCTGTTTTTT. The whole variable domain, remainder taken from reference TRBV5-1 and TRBJ2-2, is KAGVTQTPRYLIKTRGQQVTLSCSPISGHRSVSWYQQTPGQGLQFLFEYFSETQRNKGNFPGRFSGRQFSNSRSEMNVSTLELGDSALYLCASSLGDREAGELFFGEGSRLTVL.

The chain links TRBV10-3 to TRBJ1-5; D not certain. This CDR3 contains 14 residues. CDR1 is ENHRY, CDR2 SYGVKD, per germline. V shed 4 bases and J shed 4 bases, with 11 bases lying between them. The CDR3 is CAISGSGQNQPQHF. CDR3 bases: TGTGCCATCAGTGGAAGCGGCCAAAATCAGCCCCAGCATTTT.

The V and J genes are TRBV13 and TRBJ2-7, with 12 bases matching TRBD1. The CDR3 length is 16 residues. The germline V gene has CDR1 PRHDT and CDR2 FYEKMQ (reference sequence). V was pared by 5 bases and J by 5 bases, with 10 bases of the junction left unmatched. This CDR3 reads CASSPAGTGGKHEQYF. The CDR3 DNA sequence: TGTGCCAGCAGCCCGGCTGGGACAGGGGGCAAGCACGAGCAGTACTTC.

V is TRBV10-3 and J is TRBJ1-2; 10 bases are a match to TRBD1. The CDR3 contains 16 residues. Germline CDR1 is ENHRY and CDR2 is SYGVKD. The junction had 5 bases not matched to a gene; V was cut back by 4 bases and J by 0 bases. CDR3 nucleotides: TGTGCCATCAGTGGGGACAGGGGTGTAGCTAACTATGGCTACACCTTC. Its protein is CAISGDRGVANYGYTF.

The chain uses TRBV9 and TRBJ1-2, with 8 bases fitting TRBD1. Germline CDR1 and CDR2: SGDLS and YYNGEE. This CDR3 is built from 15 residues. The V gene end was trimmed by 0 bases and the J gene end by 6 bases; junction bases not matched to a gene: 7. The CDR3 sequence: CASSVGPSGGNGYTF. The CDR3 bases are TGTGCCAGCAGCGTAGGCCCTTCAGGGGGCAATGGCTACACCTTC.

CDR3 nucleotides: TGCGCCAGCAGCCGCGGCGGTGTGGCAGGACCCAAAAACATTCAGTACTTC. Its protein product is CASSRGGVAGPKNIQYF. This chain uses TRBV4-1 with TRBJ2-4; D not certain. In germline, CDR1 is MGHRA, CDR2 YSYEKL. Deletions cut 4 bases from V and 2 bases from J, with 18 bases between. This CDR3 is 17 amino acids long.

V usage is TRBV10-3 and J usage is TRBJ1-3, with no clear D. Germline values: CDR1 ENHRY, CDR2 SYGVKD. The CDR3 has 15 amino acids. V lost 4 bases to trimming and J lost 4 bases, with 14 bases between them. CDR3 loop: CAISGEWTRGNTIYF. CDR3 bases: TGTGCCATCAGTGGGGAATGGACGCGGGGAAACACCATATATTTT.